This T cell receptor (beta chain) was found in a study of shared clonotypes between healthy human individuals. The overall study: Per-donor plates numbered three CD4 naive, three CD4 memory, two CD8 naive and one CD8 memory.

General study results and limits: Non-shared clonotypes had lower generation probabilities than those shared by all four donors. Naive subsets generally had larger estimated richness than memory subsets.

Trimming pared 5 bases from V and 0 bases from J, leaving 5 bases between. CDR3 size: 13 residues. The germline gives CDR1 SGHAT, CDR2 FQNNGV. Splitting of CD4+ cells produced CD45RA+ naive and CD45RA-negative memory subsets. On this clone: Its antigen is not identified.

The repertoire was sequenced with immunoSEQ multiplex PCR; TCRdb's copy has only in-frame clones and lacks some. Here the sample spans millions of clones, approximately 92% being singletons. Sequencing input: naive CD4+ T cells sorted from blood. Indicated subset: CD45RA+ positively selected. The chain combines TRBV11-2 with TRBJ1-5; D is uncertain. The sequence was obtained from a man between 18 and 35 years old in good health. CDR3 sequence (DNA): TGTGCCAGCAGCAAGATTAGCAATCAGCCCCAGCATTTT. Translating gives CASSKISNQPQHF. Filled out from reference TRBV11-2 and TRBJ1-5, the complete variable domain reads EAGVAQSPRYKIIEKRQSVAFWCNPISGHATLYWYQQILGQGPKLLIQFQNNGVVDDSQLPKDRFSAERLKGVDSTLKIQPAKLEDSAVYLCASSKISNQPQHFGDGTRLSIL.